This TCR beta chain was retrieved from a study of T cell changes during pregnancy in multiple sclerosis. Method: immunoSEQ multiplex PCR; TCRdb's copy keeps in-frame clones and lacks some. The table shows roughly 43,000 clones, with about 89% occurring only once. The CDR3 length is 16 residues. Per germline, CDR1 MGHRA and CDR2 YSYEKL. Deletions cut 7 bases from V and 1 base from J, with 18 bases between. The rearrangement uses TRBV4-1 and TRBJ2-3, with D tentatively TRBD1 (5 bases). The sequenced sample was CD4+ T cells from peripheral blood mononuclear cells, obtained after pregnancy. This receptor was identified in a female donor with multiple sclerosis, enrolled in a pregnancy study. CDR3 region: CASTLGLVGGTDTQYF. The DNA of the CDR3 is TGCGCCAGCACCCTAGGGCTAGTAGGGGGCACAGATACGCAGTATTTT.